These T cell receptor beta chains were read from a single sample in a study of shared clonotypes between healthy human individuals. Sequencing used immunoSEQ multiplex PCR; TCRdb keeps in-frame clones, though not all of them. The repertoire holds about 1,500,000 clones, with around 95% as singletons. The sequencing input was naive CD4+ T cells sorted from blood. The source of these receptors is a man aged 25 to 40 in good health. The CDR3 runs from the conserved cysteine through the conserved F or W. A D gene is named only where the DNA matches it firmly. Not every row has a clone size; where given, it reads once, few, many or a size class.

D: .
V: TRBV7-9
J: TRBJ2-1
size: .
CDR3: CASAPGWGTYNEQFF

D: .
V: TRBV6-1
J: TRBJ2-1
size: .
CDR3: CASTSVVNEQFF

D: .
V: TRBV7-6
J: TRBJ2-3
size: .
CDR3: CASSLGLGGSGTDTQYF

D: .
V: TRBV7-2
J: TRBJ2-1
size: few
CDR3: CASSLVNEQFF

D: TRBD1
V: TRBV29-1
J: TRBJ1-2
size: .
CDR3: CSVEGIATGGKGYTF

D: .
V: TRBV11-2
J: TRBJ2-5
size: .
CDR3: CASSKGEETQYF

D: TRBD1
V: TRBV5-6
J: TRBJ1-4
size: .
CDR3: CASSKQGPNEKLFF

D: TRBD1
V: TRBV10-3
J: TRBJ1-1
size: .
CDR3: CAIADRVNTEAFF

D: TRBD2
V: TRBV25-1
J: TRBJ2-7
size: .
CDR3: CASSDWLAGSEQYF

D: .
V: TRBV5-1
J: TRBJ2-5
size: .
CDR3: CASGTNQETQYF

D: TRBD2
V: TRBV13
J: TRBJ2-1
size: .
CDR3: CASSLKPPGLAQGNEQFF

D: .
V: TRBV5-6
J: TRBJ2-3
size: .
CDR3: CASSSWIQSSTDTQYF

D: TRBD2
V: TRBV7-8
J: TRBJ2-5
size: once
CDR3: CASSLRVTSGTSETQYF

D: TRBD1
V: TRBV11-3
J: TRBJ2-5
size: .
CDR3: CASSPGTGVWGQETQYF

D: .
V: TRBV7-9
J: TRBJ1-3
size: .
CDR3: CASSLKGYNTIYF

D: TRBD2
V: TRBV27
J: TRBJ2-5
size: .
CDR3: CASSLGSGRAETQYF

D: .
V: TRBV15
J: TRBJ2-2
size: few
CDR3: CATSGGQPTGELFF

D: TRBD2
V: TRBV7-2
J: TRBJ2-7
size: .
CDR3: CASSLVELAGGWAYEQYF

D: .
V: TRBV4-3
J: TRBJ2-3
size: .
CDR3: CASMASGTDTQYF

D: .
V: TRBV5-4
J: .
size: .
CDR3: CASSLYGRLSYEQYF

D: .
V: TRBV18
J: TRBJ2-1
size: .
CDR3: CASSPTLGGVYNEQFF

D: TRBD1
V: TRBV19
J: TRBJ1-4
size: .
CDR3: CASSDRTGTNEKLFF

D: .
V: TRBV14
J: TRBJ2-7
size: .
CDR3: CASSQVQGRRESSYEQYF

D: TRBD1
V: TRBV7-9
J: TRBJ2-2
size: .
CDR3: CASSSRGRNTGELFF

D: TRBD1
V: TRBV9
J: TRBJ2-1
size: .
CDR3: CASSASGQAYNEQFF

D: .
V: TRBV5-1
J: TRBJ2-1
size: .
CDR3: CASTVAGAAYNEQFF

D: .
V: TRBV21-1
J: TRBJ2-4
size: .
CDR3: CASSNGAPVQNIQYF

D: .
V: TRBV11-2
J: TRBJ2-7
size: .
CDR3: CASSFKVAGEQYF

D: .
V: TRBV2
J: TRBJ1-5
size: .
CDR3: CASNRVAHQPQHF

D: .
V: TRBV6-6
J: TRBJ2-7
size: .
CDR3: CASKRGNSYEQYF

D: .
V: TRBV19
J: TRBJ2-3
size: .
CDR3: CASSIGSGQRTDTQYF

D: TRBD2
V: TRBV27
J: TRBJ2-7
size: .
CDR3: CASSPKRESYEQYF

D: .
V: TRBV27
J: TRBJ1-5
size: .
CDR3: CASSLGQPHQPQHF

D: TRBD2
V: TRBV27
J: TRBJ2-3
size: .
CDR3: CASSYLRGTSGVDTQYF

D: .
V: TRBV5-4
J: TRBJ2-5
size: .
CDR3: CASSSLQERRETQYF

D: TRBD1
V: TRBV19
J: TRBJ1-5
size: .
CDR3: CASSLDRGRVQPQHF

D: .
V: TRBV7-9
J: TRBJ2-3
size: .
CDR3: CASSDTDTQYF

D: .
V: TRBV11-2
J: TRBJ1-1
size: .
CDR3: CASSPEALVGSEAFF

D: .
V: TRBV10-3
J: TRBJ1-1
size: .
CDR3: CAIRQGTMNTEAFF

D: TRBD1
V: TRBV18
J: TRBJ2-5
size: .
CDR3: CASSPYTGEETQYF

D: TRBD1
V: TRBV2
J: TRBJ1-4
size: .
CDR3: CASRARKGGPREKLFF

D: TRBD2
V: TRBV28
J: TRBJ2-6
size: .
CDR3: CASSRLAGMGANVLTF

D: TRBD2
V: TRBV2
J: TRBJ2-7
size: .
CDR3: CASSPSSGSSYEQYF

D: .
V: TRBV29-1
J: TRBJ2-1
size: .
CDR3: CSVRTGKSSYNEQFF

D: .
V: TRBV6-4
J: TRBJ1-3
size: .
CDR3: CASGLGALGNTIYF

D: .
V: TRBV2
J: TRBJ1-5
size: .
CDR3: CASHPGQPNQPQHF

D: .
V: TRBV18
J: TRBJ2-5
size: .
CDR3: CASSDQETQYF

D: TRBD1
V: TRBV5-1
J: TRBJ2-1
size: .
CDR3: CASSLDATGMYNEQFF

D: TRBD1
V: TRBV2
J: TRBJ1-2
size: .
CDR3: CASRETGTGVGYTF

D: .
V: TRBV5-4
J: TRBJ2-5
size: .
CDR3: CASSSGPGLQETQYF

D: .
V: TRBV9
J: TRBJ2-1
size: .
CDR3: CASSDAGYNEQFF

D: .
V: TRBV2
J: TRBJ2-5
size: .
CDR3: CASLTLEGQETQYF

D: .
V: TRBV28
J: TRBJ1-2
size: .
CDR3: CASSLWGGAYGYTF

D: .
V: TRBV21-1
J: TRBJ1-1
size: .
CDR3: CASSAVDRAGTEAFF

D: TRBD2
V: TRBV9
J: TRBJ2-5
size: once
CDR3: CASSVAPSGRARGAETQYF

D: .
V: TRBV10-3
J: TRBJ2-1
size: .
CDR3: CAINPGVSYNEQFF

D: TRBD2
V: TRBV7-9
J: TRBJ2-5
size: .
CDR3: CASSFTSGSGETQYF

D: TRBD2
V: TRBV5-1
J: TRBJ2-5
size: .
CDR3: CASRHVTGGQETQYF

D: .
V: TRBV4-3
J: TRBJ2-3
size: .
CDR3: CASSQNRDHTNTDTQYF